The 20 T cell receptor beta chains presented below share a single source sample, sequenced in a study of early T cells in non-severe SARS-CoV-2 infection. TCRdb re-derived calls from the 5' RACE reads in MiXCR, one entry per CDR3 protein. The table lists roughly 25,000 distinct CDR3 sequences, more than 4% of them singletons. The sequenced material came from whole blood. The receptor set was obtained from an adult who was a healthcare worker with PCR-confirmed SARS-CoV-2 infection or an uninfected control (not recorded which).

At least ten counts were recorded for this clonotype. This rearrangement joins TRBV4-2 to TRBJ2-7; D is ambiguous. V was cut by 3 bases and J by 3 bases, with 9 bases left in between. Germline V gives CDR1 LGHNA, CDR2 YNFKEQ. This CDR3 is built from 13 residues. The CDR3: CASSQENYYEQYF. For the CDR3, the DNA is TGTGCCAGCAGCCAGGAAAACTACTACGAGCAGTACTTC.

This clonotype was counted at least ten times. This sequence joins TRBV6-2 or TRBV6-3 and TRBJ1-5, with D possibly matching TRBD1 (6 bases). Germline loops: CDR1 MNHEY, CDR2 SVGEGT. The CDR3 runs to 15 residues. V was cut by 5 bases and J by 4 bases, with 15 bases left in between. The CDR3, as DNA: TGTGCCAGCAGTGACAATTACAGGGCAAATCAGCCCCAGCATTTT. This encodes CASSDNYRANQPQHF.

In its sample, this clonotype is medium-sized. The genes are TRBV4-3 and TRBJ2-6; the match to TRBD1 covers 7 bases. The CDR3 is made up of 16 amino acids. Per germline, CDR1 LGHNA and CDR2 YSLEER. After removal of 1 base from V and 2 bases from J, the junction contained 2 bases not matched to a gene. CDR3: CASSQGDRAGANVLTF. CDR3 DNA: TGCGCCAGCAGCCAAGGGGACAGAGCTGGGGCCAACGTCCTGACTTTC.

This clonotype was found many times. The chain has TRBV7-9 and TRBJ2-7; 9 positions agree with TRBD1. CDR3 length: 15 amino acids. Germline CDR1 reads SEHNR; CDR2 reads FQNEAQ (reference sequence). V was pared by 3 bases and J by 4 bases, with 7 bases of the junction left unmatched. Written as DNA, the CDR3 is TGTGCCAGCAGCTTTTCCGGGACAGGGTCTTACGAGCAGTACTTC. It specifies CASSFSGTGSYEQYF.

This chain connects TRBV20-1 to TRBJ2-7, with 10 bases matching TRBD2. V lost 2 bases and J lost 3; bases outside the gene matches: 10. The CDR3 spans 16 residues. Germline assignment: CDR1 DFQATT and CDR2 SNEGSKA (reference sequence). The CDR3 coding sequence is TGCAGTGCTAGAAAGATAGCGGGAGGCATTTTCTACGAGCAGTACTTC. The encoded protein is CSARKIAGGIFYEQYF.

In this sample, this clonotype turned up many times. CDR3 DNA sequence: TGTGCCAGCAGCCGGGACAGGGGACAAGAGACCCAGTACTTC. Translating gives CASSRDRGQETQYF. This sequence joins TRBV7-3 and TRBJ2-5; TRBD1 aligns across 10 bases. The CDR3 loop spans 14 amino acids. V was pared by 5 bases and J by 2 bases, with 2 bases of the junction left unmatched. The germline CDR1 and CDR2 sequences are SGHTA and FQGTGA. Drawing the rest from reference TRBV7-3 and TRBJ2-5, the complete variable domain is GAGVSQTPSNKVTEKGKYVELRCDPISGHTALYWYRQSLGQGPEFLIYFQGTGAADDSGLPNDRFFAVRPEGSVSTLKIQRTERGDSAVYLCASSRDRGQETQYFGPGTRLLVL.

This clonotype was counted at least ten times. The J gene is TRBJ2-5, the V gene TRBV28; no clear D gene. Trimming removed 3 bases at V and 2 bases at J, with 10 bases between. The germline gives CDR1 MDHEN, CDR2 SYDVKM. CDR3 size: 14 residues. CDR3 bases: TGTGCCAGCAGTTTTGGAGAAAATCAAGAGACCCAGTACTTC. Its protein is CASSFGENQETQYF.

Concerning this clonotype: This may come from a read error, since a much larger clone is one base off. The CDR3 DNA reads as TGTGTCAGCCCTCAGGGGCGTTTGGACTCCTACGAGCAGTACTTC. As protein: CVSPQGRLDSYEQYF. The V call is TRBV2, the J call TRBJ2-7; tentatively, D is TRBD1 (6 bases). The CDR3 is made up of 15 amino acids. CDR1 SNHLY and CDR2 FYNNEI come from the germline V gene.

V is TRBV18 and J is TRBJ2-3, with D uncertain. V was shortened by 3 bases and J by 9 bases, with 13 bases between the two germline ends. This CDR3 spans 13 amino acids. The germline gives CDR1 KGHSH, CDR2 LQKENI. The CDR3 sequence is CASSPVDPGTQYF. The CDR3 DNA reads TGTGCCAGCTCACCCGTCGACCCGGGCACGCAGTATTTT.

In this sample, this clonotype turned up many times. The rearrangement uses TRBV6-6 and TRBJ2-7; possible D gene TRBD2, 6 bases. Germline V gives CDR1 MNHNY, CDR2 SVGAGI (reference sequence). V lost 5 bases, J lost 2 bases, and 13 bases lay in between. The CDR3 spans 14 residues. The CDR3 spells CASSQLGGTYEQYF. The CDR3 DNA reads TGTGCCAGCAGTCAATTAGGAGGGACCTACGAGCAGTACTTC.

The chain joins TRBV20-1 to TRBJ2-7; D may be TRBD1 (6 bases). This CDR3 comprises 15 residues. The germline V and J ends were trimmed by 0 bases and 2 bases, with 14 bases remaining between them. Germline loops: CDR1 DFQATT, CDR2 SNEGSKA (reference sequence). The CDR3 here is CSARDLRQVAYEQYF. The DNA of the CDR3 is TGCAGTGCTAGAGACTTAAGACAGGTAGCCTACGAGCAGTACTTC.

This clonotype was detected ten times or more. V usage is TRBV11-2 and J usage is TRBJ2-3, with D perhaps TRBD2 (7 bases). The CDR3 length is 13 residues. Germline V gene lookup returns CDR1 SGHAT and CDR2 FQNNGV. V lost 11 bases, J lost 3 bases, and 15 bases lay in between. The CDR3 nucleotides read TGTGCCGGGAGGGGGACGAAGACAGATACGCAGTATTTT. It specifies CAGRGTKTDTQYF. Based on the CDR3 plus reference TRBV11-2 and TRBJ2-3, the full variable domain is EAGVAQSPRYKIIEKRQSVAFWCNPISGHATLYWYQQILGQGPKLLIQFQNNGVVDDSQLPKDRFSAERLKGVDSTLKIQPAKLEDSAVYLCAGRGTKTDTQYFGPGTRLTVL.

The rearrangement links TRBV3-1 to TRBJ2-1; D is undetermined. Trimming left V 0 bases short and J 6 bases short, with 9 bases between. The CDR3 loop spans 14 amino acids. The germline V gene has CDR1 LGHDT and CDR2 YNNKEL (reference sequence). The CDR3 DNA is TGTGCCAGCAGCCAAGACCCGTCCAGCAATGAGCAGTTCTTC. Translated, it gives CASSQDPSSNEQFF.

This clonotype has only a few counts. This CDR3 reads CASSPGGGETQYF. Here the CDR3 DNA reads TGCGCCAGCAGCCCAGGTGGAGGGGAGACCCAGTACTTC. The V gene is TRBV10-1, the J gene TRBJ2-5; weak D call: TRBD2 (6 bases). Trimming cost V 6 bases and J 5 bases, with 13 bases left between them. Germline CDR1 is WNHNN and CDR2 is SYGVQD (reference sequence). The CDR3 runs to 13 residues.

There are many counts of this clonotype. This chain links TRBV24-1 with TRBJ2-3; D may be TRBD2 (6 bases). The V and J ends lost 3 bases and 4 bases respectively, with 25 bases between them. Germline assignment: CDR1 KGHDR and CDR2 SFDVKD. The CDR3 has 19 amino acids. CDR3 amino acids: CATSDPTSEGFVSADTQYF. The CDR3 bases are TGTGCCACCAGTGATCCCACGTCGGAGGGCTTTGTTTCGGCAGATACGCAGTATTTT.

This clonotype appeared many times. The V and J genes are TRBV5-1 and TRBJ2-3; 9 bases align to TRBD2. This CDR3 has 16 residues. V shed 2 bases and J 5 bases; nucleotides not matched to a gene: 9. Per the germline V gene, CDR1 is SGHRS and CDR2 is YFSETQ. This chain's CDR3 is CASSFRGSGREDTQYF. In DNA form, the CDR3 reads TGCGCCAGCAGCTTCCGCGGTAGCGGGAGAGAAGATACGCAGTATTTT.

This clonotype was observed a handful of times. The chain couples TRBV18 to TRBJ1-6; unclear D gene. CDR1 is KGHSH, CDR2 LQKENI, per germline. The ends were cut back, 6 bases at V and 0 bases at J, with 6 bases in the middle. The CDR3 extends over 14 amino acids. The CDR3 DNA follows: TGTGCCAGCTCCGCAGGCTCCTATAATTCACCCCTCCACTTT. Amino acids: CASSAGSYNSPLHF.

Details on this clonotype: Since a much larger clone is just one base distant, this may be a read error. This chain connects TRBV19 to TRBJ2-3; D gene ambiguous. The CDR3 covers 13 residues. CDR1 and CDR2 (germline): LNHDA, SQIVND (reference sequence). CDR3 nucleotides: TGTGCCACTGGTCCTGGAGACACAGATATGCAGTATTTT. Protein: CATGPGDTDMQYF.

Ten or more counts support this clonotype. The chain couples TRBV27 to TRBJ1-6, with 8 bases aligning to TRBD1. This CDR3 contains 13 residues. Germline CDR1 is MNHEY and CDR2 is SMNVEV (reference sequence). Trimming removed 9 bases from V and 9 bases from J; junction bases left unmatched: 7. The CDR3 nucleotides are TGTGCCAGTAAGGACAGGGTCTTTTCACCCCTCCACTTT. This codes for CASKDRVFSPLHF.

This clonotype was counted many times. The CDR3 here is CASGQGTVTEAFF. In nucleotides, the CDR3 is TGTGCTAGTGGCCAGGGGACAGTGACTGAAGCTTTCTTT. This sequence joins TRBV12-5 and TRBJ1-1; TRBD1 aligns across 7 bases. In germline, CDR1 is LGHNT, CDR2 FRNRAP. V was clipped by 6 bases and J by 5 bases; unmatched bases: 6. The length of the CDR3 is 13 residues.